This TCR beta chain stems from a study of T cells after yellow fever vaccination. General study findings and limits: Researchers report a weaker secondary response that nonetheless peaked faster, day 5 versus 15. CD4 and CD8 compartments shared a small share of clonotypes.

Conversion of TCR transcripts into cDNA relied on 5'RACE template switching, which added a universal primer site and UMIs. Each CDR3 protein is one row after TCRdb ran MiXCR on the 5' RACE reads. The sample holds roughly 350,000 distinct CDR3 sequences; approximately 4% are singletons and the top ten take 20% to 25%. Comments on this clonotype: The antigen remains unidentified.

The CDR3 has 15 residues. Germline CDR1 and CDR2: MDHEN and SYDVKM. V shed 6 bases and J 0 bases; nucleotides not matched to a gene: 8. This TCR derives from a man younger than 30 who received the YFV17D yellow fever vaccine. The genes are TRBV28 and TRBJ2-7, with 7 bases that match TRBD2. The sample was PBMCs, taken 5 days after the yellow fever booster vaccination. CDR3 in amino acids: CASSLSGASSYEQYV. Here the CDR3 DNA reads TGTGCCAGCAGCCTCAGCGGGGCGAGCTCCTACGAGCAGTACGTC.